What follows is one TCR beta chain and its context. The antigen remains undetermined. The sample belongs to a study of CD8 T cells in Susac syndrome. From germline, CDR1 is SSHAT and CDR2 FNYEAQ (reference sequence). V was shortened by 2 bases and J by 3 bases, with 8 bases between the two germline ends. The CDR3 runs to 13 residues. Study-level findings and limits: Among active patients and in TEMRA cells, CD8+ clonal expansion in Susac reached its peak.

RNA was extracted with the RNeasy kit, and a quantity of roughly 0.45 to 1 ug was reverse transcribed using random hexamers. Amplification of TCR beta CDR3 used immunoSEQ multiplex PCR across 54 Vbeta and 13 Jbeta. TCRdb recomputed calls from the immunoSEQ multiplex PCR reads with MiXCR, one row per CDR3 protein. The sample shows roughly 52,000 distinct CDR3 sequences, over 90% of them seen only once. This sequence originates from a human donor with Susac syndrome. Sequenced: CD8+ T cells from PBMCs. The chain combines TRBV7-7 with TRBJ2-7; no reliable D call. CDR3 amino acids: CASSLRQIYEQYF. CDR3 DNA: TGTGCCAGCAGCTTACGGCAGATCTACGAGCAGTACTTC.